The 11 T cell receptor beta chains reported below all come from one sample, sequenced in a study of blood T cell repertoires in COVID-19 (dated by TCRdb to 2019 to 2021). Library prep was done by the immunoSEQ multiplex PCR assay. Entries here come from immuneACCESS through TCRdb and include only in-frame sequences with V and J called. Some clones fail to appear in such tables; in the studies checked, an unresolved V gene covers under half of the shortfall, and the cause of the remainder is unknown. For this sample there are tens of thousands of clones; 70% to 90% appear just once. Around 15% of the sample goes to the ten largest clones. The sequenced sample consisted of peripheral blood. These receptors all stem from a woman aged 65 to 85 with acute or convalescent COVID-19.

In its sample, this clone was seen a few times. V gene TRBV25-1 combines with J gene TRBJ1-4; TRBD1 aligns across 9 bases. Germline V lookup: CDR1 MGHDK, CDR2 SYGVNS. Unmatched junction bases numbered 5, after V lost 6 bases and J lost 6 bases. This CDR3 is built from 14 residues. The CDR3 coding sequence is TGTGCCAGCAGAAGTACAGGGGGCTATGAAAAACTGTTTTTT. Translated, it gives CASRSTGGYEKLFF.

V is TRBV19 and J is TRBJ1-1, with D possibly TRBD1 on 6 matching bases. Trimming left V 9 bases short and J 1 base short, with 18 bases between. This CDR3 has 15 residues. The germline gives CDR1 LNHDA, CDR2 SQIVND (reference sequence). The CDR3: CASRTTGVTNTEAFF. CDR3 nucleotides: TGTGCCAGCCGGACGACAGGCGTTACGAACACTGAAGCTTTCTTT.

The V call is TRBV6-6, the J call TRBJ1-2, with D perhaps matching TRBD1 (6 bases). Germline V gives CDR1 MNHNY, CDR2 SVGAGI (reference sequence). The V end was cut by 5 bases, the J end by 5 bases, with 15 bases between. This CDR3 contains 14 residues. CDR3 sequence: CASSQQGGWYGYTF. In DNA form, the CDR3 reads TGTGCCAGCAGTCAACAGGGAGGGTGGTATGGCTACACCTTC.

This clone was seen a single time. The rearrangement uses TRBV9 and TRBJ2-5; the D gene is possibly TRBD2 (5 bases). The germline gives CDR1 SGDLS, CDR2 YYNGEE. Deletions cut 0 bases from V and 5 bases from J, with 14 bases between. This CDR3 spans 15 amino acids. CDR3 sequence reads: CASSVAPFGLETQYF. CDR3 nucleotide sequence: TGTGCCAGCAGCGTAGCTCCTTTTGGACTGGAGACCCAGTACTTC.

This clone appeared a few times. V usage is TRBV2 and J usage is TRBJ1-6; 7 bases are shared with TRBD1. Germline V gene data show CDR1 as SNHLY and CDR2 as FYNNEI. Germline trimming cut 7 bases from V and 5 bases from J; bases unmatched to any gene: 5. The CDR3 is made up of 14 amino acids. The CDR3 loop reads CASKLGTDNSPLHF. DNA of the CDR3: TGTGCCAGCAAGTTAGGGACAGATAATTCACCCCTCCACTTT.

This clone has a single count. The chain uses TRBV5-1 and TRBJ2-2; 11 bases agree with TRBD1. Germline CDR1 and CDR2: SGHRS and YFSETQ. The CDR3 contains 15 residues. The junction had 6 bases not matched to a gene; V was cut back by 4 bases and J by 7 bases. This CDR3 is CASSLRTGGGGELFF. Written as DNA, the CDR3 is TGCGCCAGCAGCCTCCGGACAGGGGGCGGCGGGGAGCTGTTTTTT.

The rearrangement uses TRBV14 and TRBJ2-5; the match to TRBD2 covers 12 bases. The CDR3 covers 17 residues. Trimming took 1 base from V and 5 from J; bases not matched to a gene: 8. Germline V lookup: CDR1 SGHDN, CDR2 FVKESK. The CDR3 DNA follows: TGTGCCAGCAGCCAAGGAAATCTAGCGGGAGGGTTGGAGACCCAGTACTTC. Protein: CASSQGNLAGGLETQYF.

The chain links TRBV10-3 to TRBJ2-7; TRBD2 might be the D (7 bases). From germline, CDR1 is ENHRY and CDR2 SYGVKD. This CDR3 has 13 amino acids. The ends were cut back, 2 bases at V and 6 bases at J, with 11 bases in the middle. CDR3 nucleotide sequence: TGTGCCATCAGTGAGGTGGGGGGGGCCGAGCAGTACGTC. Its translation: CAISEVGGAEQYV.

V is TRBV10-3 and J is TRBJ1-2, with TRBD1 matching over 7 bases. The CDR3 is 16 amino acids. Germline lookup yields CDR1 ENHRY and CDR2 SYGVKD. V lost 2 bases, J lost 4 bases, and 10 bases stayed unmatched. This CDR3 is CAISETPGQSRYGYTF. In nucleotides, the CDR3 is TGTGCCATCAGTGAGACTCCGGGACAGTCCCGCTATGGCTACACCTTC.

This clone has just one count. This chain connects TRBV30 to TRBJ1-5; TRBD1 might be the D (5 bases). V was pared by 5 bases and J by 4 bases, with 15 bases between. The length of the CDR3 is 14 residues. Germline CDR1 is GTSNPN and CDR2 is SVGIG (reference sequence). The CDR3 nucleotides read TGTGCCTGGGGGGGAGGACTTGCGAATCAGCCCCAGCATTTT. It specifies CAWGGGLANQPQHF.

The V call is TRBV11-3, the J call TRBJ2-2; TRBD1 is a possible D gene (7 bases). CDR3 size: 14 residues. CDR1 is SGHNT, CDR2 YENEEA, per germline. V was clipped by 8 bases and J by 1 base, with 11 bases between them. DNA of the CDR3: TGTGCCAGCGCAGGGGGGCAGAACACCGGGGAGCTGTTTTTT. Translated: CASAGGQNTGELFF. The full variable domain, completed using reference TRBV11-3 and TRBJ2-2, is EAGVVQSPRYKIIEKKQPVAFWCNPISGHNTLYWYLQNLGQGPELLIRYENEEAVDDSQLPKDRFSAERLKGVDSTLKIQPAELGDSAVYLCASAGGQNTGELFFGEGSRLTVL.